Listed below are T cell receptor beta chains from one sample, sequenced in a study of T cells in Graves' hyperthyroidism and ophthalmopathy. TCRdb called the multiplex PCR reads again in MiXCR, with one record for every CDR3 protein. Seen here are a few hundred thousand distinct CDR3 sequences, less than 20% observed once, and the top ten hold about 30%. The sample comprised blood. These receptor sequences come from a woman younger than 35 with Graves' hyperthyroidism that later progressed to Graves' ophthalmopathy. Both conserved end residues are part of each CDR3. Size is stated for part of the rows, as once, few or many counts, or as a class when the clone is expanded.

size: -
J: TRBJ2-7
V: TRBV11-2
CDR3: CASSSQTGYEQYF

size: many
J: TRBJ2-1
V: TRBV15
CDR3: CATSLREFPGEQFF

size: many
J: TRBJ2-7
V: TRBV7-2
CDR3: CASSFGTSVYEQYF

size: many
J: TRBJ1-2
V: TRBV18
CDR3: CASSLRQPREDGYTF

size: few
J: TRBJ2-3
V: TRBV6-1
CDR3: CASSRQRGLAGTDTQYF

size: many
J: TRBJ2-3
V: TRBV27
CDR3: CASSPLNTQYF

size: many
J: TRBJ1-5
V: TRBV27
CDR3: CASSLRGGGNQPQHF

size: many
J: TRBJ1-5
V: TRBV20-1
CDR3: CSASPIRDRVNQPQHF

size: few
J: TRBJ2-1
V: TRBV6-1
CDR3: CASSGSRYEQFF

size: many
J: TRBJ2-3
V: TRBV6-4
CDR3: CASSRLAGDTDTQYF

size: few
J: TRBJ2-1
V: TRBV3-1
CDR3: CASSQGGGAYNEQFF

size: -
J: TRBJ1-6
V: TRBV19
CDR3: CASSKEESPLHF

size: few
J: TRBJ2-3
V: TRBV20-1
CDR3: CSARDRRLAGGPIDTQYF

size: -
J: TRBJ2-7
V: TRBV6-2/TRBV6-3
CDR3: CASSYDGRGYEQYF

size: -
J: TRBJ2-7
V: TRBV27
CDR3: CASRIAGGSYEQYF

size: many
J: TRBJ2-1
V: TRBV24-1
CDR3: CATSDTWGGGTSGTYNEQFF

size: -
J: TRBJ1-5
V: TRBV20-1
CDR3: CSASGSVNNQPQHF

size: -
J: TRBJ2-2
V: TRBV3-1
CDR3: CASSQGAGTGELFF

size: many
J: TRBJ1-2
V: TRBV5-1
CDR3: CASSPTTGGGYGYTF

size: many
J: TRBJ2-7
V: TRBV6-1
CDR3: CASSEALGLAGAYEQYF

size: few
J: TRBJ2-5
V: TRBV3-1
CDR3: CASSQDRRQETQYF

size: many
J: TRBJ2-5
V: TRBV6-6
CDR3: CASSYWGGSGTIQETQYF

size: few
J: TRBJ2-1
V: TRBV12-3/TRBV12-4
CDR3: CASSSVTSYNEQFF

size: many
J: TRBJ2-7
V: TRBV20-1
CDR3: CSARQGLSEQYF

size: many
J: TRBJ1-1
V: TRBV24-1
CDR3: CATSDSRLSGEAFF

size: -
J: TRBJ1-1
V: TRBV4-1
CDR3: CASSQGEGARTEAFF

size: many
J: TRBJ2-7
V: TRBV20-1
CDR3: CSAGETGSYEQYF

size: many
J: TRBJ2-5
V: TRBV28
CDR3: CASSFARSAFLPLAGGGEETQYF

size: many
J: TRBJ2-7
V: TRBV28
CDR3: CASSSYSGTSVYEQYF

size: few
J: TRBJ2-2
V: TRBV6-1
CDR3: CASSGHGYRSTGELFF

size: many
J: TRBJ2-7
V: TRBV27
CDR3: CASSLRGALSYEQYF

size: -
J: TRBJ2-3
V: TRBV6-2/TRBV6-3
CDR3: CASGPPHTDTQYF

size: many
J: TRBJ2-1
V: TRBV28
CDR3: CASSSATGTGYNEQFF

size: -
J: TRBJ2-2
V: TRBV10-2
CDR3: CASSDIGRTNTGELFF

size: -
J: TRBJ1-2
V: TRBV28
CDR3: CASIPKGTGTGSRWGYTF

size: few
J: TRBJ2-3
V: TRBV6-1
CDR3: CASSPRGLPDTQYF

size: many
J: TRBJ2-7
V: TRBV27
CDR3: CASSLGTSGWIYEQYF

size: few
J: TRBJ1-1
V: TRBV7-2
CDR3: CASSFQQATEAFF

size: many
J: TRBJ1-5
V: TRBV28
CDR3: CASSLRRVSNQPQHF

size: few
J: TRBJ2-1
V: TRBV5-1
CDR3: CASSLRQGDEQFF

size: many
J: TRBJ2-5
V: TRBV20-1
CDR3: CSARGLAGEETQYF

size: many
J: TRBJ1-2
V: TRBV27
CDR3: CASSLSEDRCRDTF

size: once
J: TRBJ1-2
V: TRBV7-9
CDR3: CASSPTQGSPHGHTF

size: many
J: TRBJ1-4
V: TRBV7-9
CDR3: CASSLNRDDEKLFF

size: once
J: TRBJ2-1
V: TRBV4-3
CDR3: CASSQGDGHYHEQFF

size: -
J: TRBJ2-7
V: TRBV5-1
CDR3: CASSGGGELYEQYF

size: few
J: TRBJ2-2
V: TRBV5-1
CDR3: CASTLAERNTGELFF

size: few
J: TRBJ1-2
V: TRBV29-1
CDR3: CSVEEWQGGYTF

size: -
J: TRBJ2-1
V: TRBV15
CDR3: CATRRDQRGGFNEQFF

size: many
J: TRBJ2-1
V: TRBV30
CDR3: CAWSVVWGRDEQFF

size: -
J: TRBJ2-7
V: TRBV27
CDR3: CASSPTGLTYEQYF

size: many
J: TRBJ1-2
V: TRBV6-1
CDR3: CASSPAVGGDGYTF

size: -
J: TRBJ1-1
V: TRBV7-6
CDR3: CASSPNADTEAFF

size: -
J: TRBJ1-2
V: TRBV7-9
CDR3: CASSEGDYGYTF

size: -
J: TRBJ2-5
V: TRBV20-1
CDR3: CSACRLAGDRETQYF

size: few
J: TRBJ2-1
V: TRBV28
CDR3: CASSFAGGSNEQFF

size: many
J: TRBJ2-7
V: TRBV28
CDR3: CASSPPGQGHYEQYF

size: many
J: TRBJ1-1
V: TRBV20-1
CDR3: CSARAGGRATEAFF

size: many
J: TRBJ2-6
V: TRBV7-9
CDR3: CASSPSNGANVLTF